Following are 27 T cell receptor beta chains from one sample sequenced in a study of T cell repertoires in cytomegalovirus infection. MiXCR was run by TCRdb on the reads, yielding one entry per CDR3 protein. The sample lists under 300,000 distinct CDR3 sequences, over 15% seen once, with approximately 44% in the top ten. Sequencing input: CD8+ T cells from PBMCs. The source of these receptors is a human donor in good health (CMV status not recorded). Some clones in this sample may be carry-over from other donors' samples.

This clonotype was seen many times. This chain joins TRBV6-5 and TRBJ2-7; D ambiguous. The V end lost 3 bases, the J end lost 3 bases, and 15 bases lay between the germline ends. The germline gives CDR1 MNHEY, CDR2 SVGAGI. The CDR3 runs to 15 residues. CDR3 amino acids: CASSYGSGGYYEQYF. The CDR3 DNA reads as TGTGCCAGCAGTTATGGGTCGGGCGGATACTACGAGCAGTACTTC.

This chain connects TRBV6-1 to TRBJ2-7, with D tentatively TRBD1 or TRBD2 (5 bases each). With 3 bases removed from V and 1 base from J, the gap between germline ends came to 10 bases. CDR3 length equals 14 residues. CDR1 MNHNS and CDR2 SASEGT come from the germline V gene. Written as DNA, the CDR3 is TGTGCCAGCAGTGATTGGGGACCATCCTACGAGCAGTACTTC. Amino acid sequence: CASSDWGPSYEQYF.

This chain uses TRBV20-1 with TRBJ2-3, with 9 bases aligning to TRBD1. The CDR3 sequence is 14 residues long. In germline, CDR1 is DFQATT, CDR2 SNEGSKA (reference sequence). J gave up 4 bases and V 6 bases, and 8 bases lay outside the gene matches. The CDR3, as DNA: TGCAGTGCCAATACACAGGGGGCGGCAGATACGCAGTATTTT. Translation: CSANTQGAADTQYF.

The genes are TRBV28 and TRBJ1-4; the D is unclear. V was shortened by 5 bases and J by 7 bases, with 11 bases between the two germline ends. Looked up from germline, CDR1 is MDHEN and CDR2 is SYDVKM. The CDR3 has 13 amino acids. CDR3: CASSIAVVEKLFF. The CDR3 bases are TGTGCCAGCAGTATCGCTGTTGTTGAAAAACTGTTTTTT. Full variable domain (remainder filled in from reference TRBV28 and TRBJ1-4): DVKVTQSSRYLVKRTGEKVFLECVQDMDHENMFWYRQDPGLGLRLIYFSYDVKMKEKGDIPEGYSVSREKKERFSLILESASTNQTSMYLCASSIAVVEKLFFGSGTQLSVL.

This clonotype came up a few times. This chain joins TRBV5-6 and TRBJ1-2; 10 bases map to TRBD1. Germline trimming cut 2 bases from V and 3 bases from J; bases unmatched to any gene: 13. This CDR3 region has 18 residues. CDR1 SGHDT and CDR2 YYEEEE come from the germline V gene. In nucleotides, the CDR3 is TGTGCCAGCAGCTTCCGGACAGGGGGGAAGTCGGGGGACTATGGCTACACCTTC. This gives the protein CASSFRTGGKSGDYGYTF.

This clonotype was recorded at least ten times. This chain joins TRBV7-2 and TRBJ1-2, with 10 bases matching TRBD1. Germline loops: CDR1 SGHTA, CDR2 FQGNSA. V shed 3 bases, J shed 7 bases, and the junction held 5 bases outside the gene matches. CDR3 length equals 14 residues. CDR3 in DNA: TGTGCCAGCAGCTTTGCCGACAGGGGGCTTGGCTACACCTTC. Amino acids: CASSFADRGLGYTF.

This clonotype was detected ten times or more. The chain carries TRBV6-2 or TRBV6-3 and TRBJ2-1; D call uncertain. CDR3 size: 13 residues. V was trimmed by 6 bases and J by 6 bases, leaving 12 bases between them. Germline V gene sequence: CDR1 MNHEY, CDR2 SVGEGT. The CDR3 reads CASSPAGINEQFF. Written as DNA, the CDR3 is TGTGCCAGCAGCCCCGCAGGTATCAATGAGCAGTTCTTC.

This clonotype was found a few times. The chain links TRBV20-1 to TRBJ2-7; the D gene could be TRBD1 or TRBD2 (5 bases each). Trimming stripped 0 bases from V and 2 bases from J, with 14 bases between. This CDR3 has 15 amino acids. Germline values: CDR1 DFQATT, CDR2 SNEGSKA (reference sequence). CDR3 amino acids: CSARDARDGPYEQYF. In DNA form, the CDR3 reads TGCAGTGCTAGAGATGCCCGGGACGGTCCCTACGAGCAGTACTTC.

The CDR3 sequence is CASSPGMGYEQYF. The CDR3 DNA sequence: TGTGCCAGTAGTCCAGGGATGGGGTACGAGCAGTACTTC. The chain couples TRBV19 to TRBJ2-7, with D possibly matching TRBD1 (5 bases). Germline assignment: CDR1 LNHDA and CDR2 SQIVND (reference sequence). The CDR3 contains 13 residues. Trimming shortened V by 5 bases and J by 4 bases, and 12 bases separated the two germline ends.

The sample holds many counts of this clonotype. V is TRBV12-3 or TRBV12-4 and J is TRBJ2-1; D remains ambiguous. There are 15 residues in the CDR3. V was clipped by 3 bases and J by 9 bases, with 18 bases between them. CDR3 sequence (DNA): TGTGCCAGCAGTTTCACTGGACCTGGTTCGGGTGAGCAGTTCTTC. Translating gives CASSFTGPGSGEQFF.

This clonotype was counted ten times or more. This chain uses TRBV29-1 with TRBJ2-7; possibly TRBD2 for D (7 bases). The germline CDR1 and CDR2 sequences are SQVTM and ANQGSEA. The CDR3 is made up of 15 amino acids. V shed 4 bases and J shed 0 bases, with 16 bases lying between them. The CDR3 DNA sequence: TGCAGCGTTGGAGGGGGGGGGGCCAACTCCTACGAGCAGTACTTC. It is translated as CSVGGGGANSYEQYF.

This clonotype was seen a handful of times. The chain carries TRBV7-8 and TRBJ1-1, with TRBD1 matching 7 bases. This CDR3 region has 15 residues. Germline assignment: CDR1 SGHVS and CDR2 FQNEAQ. The junction had 8 bases not matched to a gene; V was cut back by 0 bases and J by 7 bases. CDR3 amino acids: CASSLATGQPNEAFF. The DNA for the CDR3 is TGTGCCAGCAGCTTAGCCACGGGACAGCCAAATGAAGCTTTCTTT.

The chain links TRBV27 to TRBJ1-1; 7 nucleotides match TRBD1. From germline, CDR1 is MNHEY and CDR2 SMNVEV (reference sequence). The CDR3 totals 15 residues. Trimming removed 5 bases from V and 11 bases from J; junction bases left unmatched: 17. The CDR3 bases are TGTGCCAGCAGTCCCGGGACAGATCTTTTTAGGGGGGCTTTCTTT. Its translation: CASSPGTDLFRGAFF.

This clonotype was observed a few times. This chain uses TRBV12-3 or TRBV12-4 with TRBJ1-4; possible D gene TRBD1, 6 bases. With 6 bases removed from V and 4 bases from J, the gap between germline ends came to 15 bases. The CDR3 runs to 15 residues. CDR3 loop: CASRPGQLNNEKLFF. DNA of the CDR3: TGTGCCAGCAGACCTGGACAGCTCAATAATGAAAAACTGTTTTTT.

The V and J genes are TRBV4-2 and TRBJ2-7, with D possibly being TRBD1 (5 bases). Trimming took 0 bases from V and 0 from J, leaving 12 bases between them. CDR1 LGHNA and CDR2 YNFKEQ come from the germline V gene. The CDR3 has 16 residues. The CDR3 is CASSQEDSGASYEQYF. Written as DNA, the CDR3 is TGTGCCAGCAGCCAAGAGGATAGTGGGGCCTCCTACGAGCAGTACTTC.

The table lists this clonotype with a few counts. The J gene is TRBJ2-1, the V gene TRBV2; 10 bases agree with TRBD2. J lost 4 bases, V lost 6 bases, and 6 bases had no gene match. The V gene's germline CDR1 is SNHLY and CDR2 FYNNEI. The CDR3 consists of 15 residues. CDR3 DNA sequence: TGTGCCAGCAGCGCAAGCGGGGGGGCTTACAATGAGCAGTTCTTC. This encodes CASSASGGAYNEQFF.

This clonotype has more than one count but fewer than ten. This rearrangement joins TRBV5-4 to TRBJ2-1, with TRBD1 matching over 8 bases. The V gene's germline CDR1 is SGHNT and CDR2 YYREEE (reference sequence). There are 17 residues in the CDR3. The V gene end was trimmed by 0 bases and the J gene end by 6 bases; junction bases not matched to a gene: 11. The CDR3 region is CASSLVAGGSYRNEQFF. In DNA, the CDR3 is TGTGCCAGCAGCTTGGTCGCAGGGGGCTCGTACCGCAATGAGCAGTTCTTC.

This clonotype occurred a few times. V is TRBV4-1 and J is TRBJ2-7; D is unclear. Deletions cut 4 bases from V and 3 bases from J, with 13 bases between. Germline CDR1 and CDR2: MGHRA and YSYEKL. CDR3 size: 14 residues. CDR3 DNA: TGCGCCAGCAGCCCGAAAGAGCCGGGCTACGAGCAGTACTTC. Translated, it gives CASSPKEPGYEQYF.

The chain links TRBV28 to TRBJ1-4, with TRBD1 matching over 11 bases. The CDR3 covers 18 residues. Germline lookup yields CDR1 MDHEN and CDR2 SYDVKM. V shed 6 bases and J 0 bases; nucleotides not matched to a gene: 9. The CDR3 DNA reads TGTGCCAGCAGCCTCGGGACAGGGGGGAAGACAACTAATGAAAAACTGTTTTTT. Protein: CASSLGTGGKTTNEKLFF. The whole variable domain, filled in from reference TRBV28 and TRBJ1-4, reads DVKVTQSSRYLVKRTGEKVFLECVQDMDHENMFWYRQDPGLGLRLIYFSYDVKMKEKGDIPEGYSVSREKKERFSLILESASTNQTSMYLCASSLGTGGKTTNEKLFFGSGTQLSVL.

This clonotype was counted many times. The V gene is TRBV19, the J gene TRBJ2-7; 8 positions agree with TRBD1. V dropped 1 base and J dropped 6; count of bases not matched to a gene: 8. The germline V gene encodes CDR1 LNHDA and CDR2 SQIVND (reference sequence). CDR3 size: 15 residues. The CDR3 nucleotides read TGTGCCAGTAGTATAGGCACAGGGGGTGCCGGCGAGCAGTACTTC. It yields the protein CASSIGTGGAGEQYF.

This clonotype was counted at least ten times. V gene TRBV7-2 combines with J gene TRBJ2-7; 9 bases fit TRBD1. CDR1 is SGHTA, CDR2 FQGNSA, per germline. This CDR3 is 13 amino acids long. V trimming: 6 bases; J trimming: 2 bases; junction bases outside the gene matches: 2. Here the CDR3 DNA reads TGTGCCAGCAGTTGGACAGGGGCCTACGAGCAGTACTTC. Translating gives CASSWTGAYEQYF.

This clonotype was seen only a few times. The chain couples TRBV20-1 to TRBJ2-1, with a possible D match to TRBD2 (5 bases). This CDR3 contains 14 residues. The V end lost 5 bases, the J end lost 8 bases, and 19 bases lay between the germline ends. Germline V lookup: CDR1 DFQATT, CDR2 SNEGSKA (reference sequence). The CDR3 sequence: CSALQLDILDEQFF. Written as DNA, the CDR3 is TGCAGTGCTCTCCAACTAGACATCCTCGATGAGCAGTTCTTC.

V usage is TRBV4-3 and J usage is TRBJ2-1; D is uncertain. The V end was cut by 1 base, the J end by 2 bases, with 9 bases between. This CDR3 is 15 amino acids long. The germline V gene has CDR1 LGHNA and CDR2 YSLEER. CDR3 amino acids: CASSQGGGTYNEQFF. The CDR3 DNA sequence: TGCGCCAGCAGCCAAGGGGGTGGAACCTACAATGAGCAGTTCTTC.

The table lists this clonotype with a few counts. The chain links TRBV28 to TRBJ1-6; D is ambiguous. The V end was cut by 8 bases, the J end by 4 bases, with 15 bases between. The CDR3 extends over 15 amino acids. Germline CDR1 is MDHEN and CDR2 is SYDVKM. CDR3 amino acids: CASLKGLVYNSPLHF. The CDR3 DNA follows: TGTGCCAGCCTTAAAGGGCTTGTTTATAATTCACCCCTCCACTTT.

This clonotype was detected a few times. The CDR3 DNA sequence: TGTGCCAGCACAGGGCTCAGGGGCCCAGAGGGGGGACAGCCCCAGCATTTT. It specifies CASTGLRGPEGGQPQHF. V is TRBV28 and J is TRBJ1-5; TRBD1 might be the D (6 bases). Looked up from germline, CDR1 is MDHEN and CDR2 is SYDVKM. The CDR3 is 17 residues long. Trimming took off 7 bases at V and 7 bases at J, with 26 bases between the two ends. Variable domain in full (rest from reference TRBV28 and TRBJ1-5): DVKVTQSSRYLVKRTGEKVFLECVQDMDHENMFWYRQDPGLGLRLIYFSYDVKMKEKGDIPEGYSVSREKKERFSLILESASTNQTSMYLCASTGLRGPEGGQPQHFGDGTRLSIL.

This clonotype was picked up many times. J is TRBJ2-7 and V is TRBV7-9; 7 bases fit TRBD2. This CDR3 is 16 amino acids long. Unmatched junction bases numbered 14, after V lost 5 bases and J lost 4 bases. From germline, CDR1 is SEHNR and CDR2 FQNEAQ (reference sequence). CDR3 sequence (DNA): TGTGCCAGCAGCGCTTACGGGGGGATGGGTTCGTACGAGCAGTACTTC. Translating it yields CASSAYGGMGSYEQYF.

There are a few counts of this clonotype. V is TRBV9 and J is TRBJ1-1, with D possibly being TRBD1 (5 bases). The length of the CDR3 is 16 residues. V lost 1 base and J lost 2, with 15 bases in between. CDR1 SGDLS and CDR2 YYNGEE come from the germline V gene. The CDR3 spells CASSVFSGRANTEAFF. The CDR3, as DNA: TGTGCCAGCAGCGTATTCTCGGGCAGGGCTAACACTGAAGCTTTCTTT.